The present T cell receptor (beta chain) was sequenced within a study of T cell responses to AZD1222 COVID-19 vaccine. Study in general: Some second doses came at about 4 weeks and others at about 12 weeks; these were pooled. Study-wide points: Unmutated variant regions reportedly attract nearly half of all spike-specific TCRs. In a largely white British group with more females than males, clonal diversity was possibly underestimated. Recipients of two AZD1222 doses showed rising Spike-specific TCR breadth and depth.

Details on this clone: The antigen is undetermined.

The table came from immunoSEQ multiplex PCR; TCRdb's copy has only in-frame clones and leaves some out. The data contain 150,000 to 200,000 clones, 80% to 95% of them singletons. The CDR3 totals 15 residues. The V gene's germline CDR1 is MDHEN and CDR2 SYDVKM. With 10 bases removed from V and 4 bases from J, the gap between germline ends came to 22 bases. Sequencing was performed on peripheral blood, taken on day 0 of AZD1222 vaccination. This chain connects TRBV28 to TRBJ1-2, with a weak D call TRBD1 (5 bases). The sequence was collected from an adult in good health. Written as DNA, the CDR3 is TGTGCCATTTTTCGTTCGGGGCATAGAGGCTATGGCTACACCTTC. Translated, it gives CAIFRSGHRGYGYTF.